The clone carrying this T cell receptor (beta chain) came up a few times. This sample stems from a study of blood T cell repertoires in COVID-19. Repertoires were generated with immunoSEQ multiplex PCR, while TCRdb's copy carries only in-frame clones and drops some. The table records tens of thousands of clones, under 95% of them present only once. CDR3 length equals 13 residues. Germline CDR1 is MGHDK and CDR2 is SYGVNS. V was cut by 8 bases and J by 7 bases, with 17 bases left in between. The chain recombines TRBV25-1 with TRBJ1-1, with D perhaps matching TRBD1 (5 bases). The receptor's source is a human donor in a cohort sampled during active COVID-19. Material: peripheral blood. CDR3 nucleotide sequence: TGTGCCAGCGTCAAGCTGGGGGGGGATGAAGCTTTCTTT. It specifies CASVKLGGDEAFF. The whole variable domain, remainder taken from reference TRBV25-1 and TRBJ1-1, is EADIYQTPRYLVIGTGKKITLECSQTMGHDKMYWYQQDPGMELHLIHYSYGVNSTEKGDLSSESTVSRIRTEHFPLTLESARPSHTSQYLCASVKLGGDEAFFGQGTRLTVV.